This T cell receptor (beta chain) is drawn from a study of graft-versus-host responses after intestinal transplantation. The data were produced by immunoSEQ multiplex PCR, yet TCRdb's version contains in-frame clones alone and is incomplete. The repertoire holds tens of thousands of clones, with 91% as singletons. The germline V and J ends were trimmed by 8 bases and 9 bases, with 9 bases remaining between them. Germline lookup yields CDR1 SNHLY and CDR2 FYNNEI. This CDR3 spans 10 amino acids. This clone was picked up a small number of times. The material sequenced was PBMCs, taken 300 to 320 days after intestinal transplant. The clonotype originates from a human patient who received an intestinal transplant, so some T cells may come from the graft donor. V and J are TRBV2 and TRBJ2-3, with D tentatively TRBD1 or TRBD2 (5 bases each). The CDR3: CASAWGTQYF. The CDR3 coding sequence is TGTGCCAGCGCCTGGGGGACGCAGTATTTT. Using reference TRBV2 and TRBJ2-3 for the parts outside the CDR3, the full variable domain is EPEVTQTPSHQVTQMGQEVILRCVPISNHLYFYWYRQILGQKVEFLVSFYNNEISEKSEIFDDQFSVERPDGSNFTLKIRSTKLEDSAMYFCASAWGTQYFGPGTRLTVL.